A single sample is the source of the 32 T cell receptor beta chains below, sequenced in a study of metastatic and nonmetastatic thyroid tumors. TCRdb re-called the PCR reads via MiXCR. The sample has almost 70,000 clones; 13% to 15% are singletons. Every patient underwent thyroid surgery untreated. The sequenced sample consisted of blood. These receptors were collected from a male donor with papillary thyroid cancer or a benign thyroid nodule (not recorded which). Some clones in this sample may be carry-over from other donors' samples.

This clone was counted a few times. This could be a read error, since a much larger clone is one nucleotide away. The CDR3 protein is CASSLSAISYNEQFF. The DNA of the CDR3 is TGTGCCAGCTCTCTTAGCGCCATCTCCTACAATGAGCAGTTCTTC. This chain connects TRBV11-1 to TRBJ2-1; TRBD2 is a possible D gene (5 bases). The germline CDR1 and CDR2 sequences are SGHAT and FQDESV (reference sequence). V was shortened by 8 bases and J by 0 bases, with 14 bases between the two germline ends. CDR3 length: 15 amino acids. Together with reference TRBV11-1 and TRBJ2-1, the CDR3 gives the full variable domain: EAEVAQSPRYKITEKSQAVAFWCDPISGHATLYWYRQILGQGPELLVQFQDESVVDDSQLPKDRFSAERLKGVDSTLKIQPAELGDSAMYLCASSLSAISYNEQFFGPGTRLTVL.

This rearrangement joins TRBV4-2 to TRBJ1-6; 9 nucleotides agree with TRBD1. This CDR3 is built from 17 residues. V gave up 0 bases and J gave up 7 bases; unmatched junction bases: 7. Germline V gene sequence: CDR1 LGHNA, CDR2 YNFKEQ. The CDR3 DNA reads TGTGCCAGCAGCCAAGATTCACGAGGGACAGGGAATTCACCCCTCCACTTT. Its translation is CASSQDSRGTGNSPLHF.

At least ten counts were recorded for this clone. The chain combines TRBV10-3 with TRBJ2-7, with D possibly being TRBD1 (5 bases). Trimming cost V 1 base and J 3 bases, with 13 bases left between them. The CDR3 contains 15 residues. Germline V gene sequence: CDR1 ENHRY, CDR2 SYGVKD. CDR3 loop: CAISEWRQHVYEQYF. The DNA for the CDR3 is TGTGCCATCAGTGAGTGGCGACAGCATGTCTACGAGCAGTACTTC.

This clone was detected many times. The rearrangement links TRBV6-6 to TRBJ1-2; 8 bases map to TRBD1. V shed 2 bases, J shed 4 bases, and the junction held 12 bases outside the gene matches. Per germline, CDR1 MNHNY and CDR2 SVGAGI (reference sequence). This CDR3 has 17 residues. The CDR3 region has the DNA TGTGCCAGCAGTTACGGAACAGGGGGAGGCTCCCTCTATGGCTACACCTTC. Protein: CASSYGTGGGSLYGYTF.

This clone has only one observation. The chain employs TRBV20-1 and TRBJ2-7; D unresolved. There are 13 residues in the CDR3. Trimming stripped 2 bases from V and 4 bases from J, with 12 bases between. Germline CDR1 reads DFQATT; CDR2 reads SNEGSKA (reference sequence). The CDR3 loop reads CSARSRFWYEQYV. The DNA of the CDR3 is TGCAGTGCTAGAAGCAGGTTTTGGTACGAGCAGTACGTC.

In its sample, this clone was seen many times. The chain combines TRBV27 with TRBJ2-3, with TRBD1 matching over 7 bases. The CDR3 sequence is 15 residues long. J gave up 1 base and V 6 bases, and 7 bases lay outside the gene matches. The germline CDR1 and CDR2 sequences are MNHEY and SMNVEV (reference sequence). This CDR3 reads CASRWLQGGTDTQYF. The CDR3 DNA reads TGTGCCAGCAGGTGGTTGCAGGGGGGCACAGATACGCAGTATTTT.

This clone was counted ten times or more. V and J are TRBV6-2 or TRBV6-3 and TRBJ2-3, with TRBD1 identical over 7 bases. The CDR3 is 15 amino acids. Germline V gene lookup returns CDR1 MNHEY and CDR2 SVGEGT. Trimming removed 5 bases from V and 0 bases from J; junction bases left unmatched: 5. DNA for the CDR3: TGTGCCAGCAGTACAGGGGACAGTAGCACAGATACGCAGTATTTT. Its translation: CASSTGDSSTDTQYF.

This clone has at least ten counts. The chain employs TRBV20-1 and TRBJ2-3, with D hard to call. V lost 3 bases to trimming and J lost 0 bases, with 4 bases between them. This CDR3 contains 12 residues. Germline values: CDR1 DFQATT, CDR2 SNEGSKA (reference sequence). In nucleotides, the CDR3 is TGCAGTGCTAGGGTTAGCACAGATACGCAGTATTTT. Protein: CSARVSTDTQYF.

The chain links TRBV18 to TRBJ2-3; 10 bases match TRBD2. With 7 bases clipped from V and 4 bases from J, the junction kept 11 bases outside the gene matches. CDR3 length equals 16 residues. The germline V gene has CDR1 KGHSH and CDR2 LQKENI. The CDR3: CASLPYTSGKSDTQYF. The CDR3 DNA is TGTGCCAGCTTACCGTACACTAGCGGGAAGTCAGATACGCAGTATTTT.

This clone was seen ten or more times. The chain carries TRBV9 and TRBJ2-1; D possibly matches TRBD1 or TRBD2 (6 bases each). Germline CDR1 SGDLS, CDR2 YYNGEE. V shed 0 bases and J shed 8 bases, with 12 bases lying between them. This CDR3 has 14 residues. For the CDR3, the DNA is TGTGCCAGCAGCGTAGAGTACAGGGAGGATGAGCAGTTCTTC. This encodes CASSVEYREDEQFF.

The chain has TRBV5-1 and TRBJ2-2; D possibly uses TRBD1 or TRBD2 (5 bases each). This CDR3 region has 15 residues. V lost 0 bases and J lost 11, with 17 bases in between. The V gene's germline CDR1 is SGHRS and CDR2 YFSETQ. DNA for the CDR3: TGCGCCAGCAGCTTGGCTCTAACGGGGACCGTTGAGCTGTTTTTT. Protein product: CASSLALTGTVELFF.

This clone was detected many times. This rearrangement joins TRBV27 to TRBJ2-7; no definite D call. Germline V gene lookup returns CDR1 MNHEY and CDR2 SMNVEV (reference sequence). Trimming took 7 bases from V and 0 from J, leaving 13 bases between them. This CDR3 contains 14 residues. In DNA form, the CDR3 reads TGTGCCAGCAAAGCCCCCTGGCTCTCCTACGAGCAGTACTTC. Translating gives CASKAPWLSYEQYF.

This clone came up many times. V and J are TRBV12-3 or TRBV12-4 and TRBJ1-2, with 9 bases aligning to TRBD1. Trimming cost V 5 bases and J 2 bases; bases outside gene matches: 3. The CDR3 length is 14 residues. The CDR3 reads CASSETGGNYGYTF. The CDR3 DNA follows: TGTGCCAGCAGTGAGACAGGGGGAAACTATGGCTACACCTTC.

This clone was counted many times. This sequence joins TRBV7-3 and TRBJ2-1; D gene ambiguous. The CDR3 contains 14 residues. The germline CDR1 and CDR2 sequences are SGHTA and FQGTGA. Trimming pared 1 base from V and 3 bases from J, leaving 7 bases between. The CDR3 is CASSLSGDYNEQFF. CDR3 sequence (DNA): TGTGCCAGCAGCTTAAGTGGGGACTACAATGAGCAGTTCTTC.

This clone was found a few times. The V and J genes are TRBV5-4 and TRBJ1-3; 7 nucleotides align to TRBD1. The CDR3 extends over 16 amino acids. V gave up 3 bases and J gave up 0 bases; unmatched junction bases: 6. Germline V lookup: CDR1 SGHNT, CDR2 YYREEE (reference sequence). The DNA of the CDR3 is TGTGCCAGCAGCTGGGGACAGTCCCTCTCTGGAAACACCATATATTTT. It yields the protein CASSWGQSLSGNTIYF. Full variable domain (outside the CDR3, taken from reference TRBV5-4 and TRBJ1-3): ETGVTQSPTHLIKTRGQQVTLRCSSQSGHNTVSWYQQALGQGPQFIFQYYREEENGRGNFPPRFSGLQFPNYSSELNVNALELDDSALYLCASSWGQSLSGNTIYFGEGSWLTVV.

V usage is TRBV7-7 and J usage is TRBJ2-2; D remains unclear. Per the germline V gene, CDR1 is SSHAT and CDR2 is FNYEAQ (reference sequence). This CDR3 comprises 14 residues. CDR3 nucleotide sequence: TGTGCTAGAGAAGTCCAAACGAACACCGGGGAGCTGTTTTTT. Amino acids: CAREVQTNTGELFF.

This clone was seen ten or more times. The genes are TRBV9 and TRBJ2-3, with 7 positions matching TRBD2. Unmatched junction bases numbered 6, after V lost 4 bases and J lost 4 bases. From germline, CDR1 is SGDLS and CDR2 YYNGEE. The CDR3 runs 14 residues. The chain's CDR3 is CASSLRLASDTQYF. Here the CDR3 DNA reads TGTGCCAGCAGCCTAAGACTAGCCTCAGATACGCAGTATTTT.

Ten or more counts support this clone. The rearrangement links TRBV3-1 to TRBJ2-3; D ambiguous. V was trimmed by 0 bases and J by 5 bases, leaving 9 bases between them. CDR3 length: 14 residues. CDR1 and CDR2 from the germline V gene are LGHDT and YNNKEL (reference sequence). The DNA of the CDR3 is TGTGCCAGCAGCCAAGATGTCGAGTTAGATACGCAGTATTTT. Protein: CASSQDVELDTQYF.

At least ten counts were recorded for this clone. The gene calls are TRBV5-1 and TRBJ2-7; 11 bases are shared with TRBD2. Germline V gene data show CDR1 as SGHRS and CDR2 as YFSETQ. With V trimmed by 1 base and J by 0 bases, 0 bases remained unmatched. The CDR3 has 15 amino acids. The CDR3 spells CASSLTSGSSYEQYF. CDR3 coding DNA: TGCGCCAGCAGCTTGACTAGCGGGAGCTCCTACGAGCAGTACTTC.

This clone appeared many times. CDR3 coding DNA: TGTGCCATCAGTGGCAAGCCGGGAGAAGTGGCCGGGGAGCTGTTTTTT. This gives the protein CAISGKPGEVAGELFF. This chain links TRBV10-3 with TRBJ2-2, with D perhaps matching TRBD2 (6 bases). The CDR3 covers 16 residues. Germline assignment: CDR1 ENHRY and CDR2 SYGVKD. The V gene lost 4 bases and the J gene lost 6 bases, with 18 bases spanning the gap.

This clone has at least ten counts. DNA for the CDR3: TGTGCCAGTAGTGCCATACTAGGGGAGCTGTTTTTT. Protein: CASSAILGELFF. The rearrangement uses TRBV19 and TRBJ2-2, with unresolved D. The V gene lost 5 bases and the J gene lost 8 bases, with 9 bases spanning the gap. This CDR3 region has 12 residues. From germline, CDR1 is LNHDA and CDR2 SQIVND (reference sequence).

This clone was seen many times. The rearrangement joins TRBV18 to TRBJ2-7; a weak D match, TRBD2 (5 bases). This CDR3 region has 15 residues. Deletions cut 2 bases from V and 0 bases from J, with 11 bases between. In germline, CDR1 is KGHSH, CDR2 LQKENI. DNA of the CDR3: TGTGCCAGCTCACCAGGAGGACGGAGCTCCTACGAGCAGTACGTC. This gives the protein CASSPGGRSSYEQYV.

This clone was detected ten times or more. This chain uses TRBV24-1 with TRBJ2-3, with D possibly TRBD2 on 7 matching bases. V lost 1 base to trimming and J lost 8 bases, with 18 bases between them. CDR3 length: 16 residues. The germline V gene has CDR1 KGHDR and CDR2 SFDVKD. CDR3 region: CATSDFSGGGGFTQYF. The CDR3 DNA sequence: TGTGCCACCAGTGATTTCTCTGGGGGCGGGGGTTTTACGCAGTATTTT.

This clone has a handful of counts. As DNA, the CDR3 is TGCGCCAGCAGTGACCCCCAGGGAGCCGCCCACTCACCCCTCCACTTT. Translated, it gives CASSDPQGAAHSPLHF. This chain connects TRBV10-1 to TRBJ1-6, with D possibly TRBD1 on 5 matching bases. This CDR3 contains 16 residues. The V and J ends lost 3 bases and 10 bases respectively, with 19 bases between them. Germline CDR1 reads WNHNN; CDR2 reads SYGVQD (reference sequence).

To note about this clone: This clone may be a read error of a much larger clone one base away. Other DNA sequences from this sample encode an identical CDR3 as well. CDR3 region: CASSWDTSNTGELFF. In DNA, the CDR3 is TGTGCCAGCAGCTGGGACACATCGAACACCGGGGAGCTGTTTTTC. The rearrangement joins TRBV28 to TRBJ2-2, with D possibly matching TRBD1 (6 bases). The CDR3 covers 15 residues. Germline-derived CDR1 and CDR2 are MDHEN and SYDVKM.

This clone was recorded at least ten times. This chain connects TRBV20-1 to TRBJ2-1; possibly TRBD2 for D (5 bases). The CDR3 has 14 amino acids. The V gene's germline CDR1 is DFQATT and CDR2 SNEGSKA (reference sequence). Trimming took 2 bases from V and 6 from J, leaving 14 bases between them. CDR3 coding DNA: TGCAGTGCTAGAAGAGGCTCTCGGGGCAATGAGCAGTTCTTC. Translated, it gives CSARRGSRGNEQFF.

This clone occurred many times. The genes are TRBV2 and TRBJ1-2, with D possibly TRBD1 on 5 matching bases. Germline V lookup: CDR1 SNHLY, CDR2 FYNNEI. Trimming shortened V by 4 bases and J by 5 bases, and 14 bases separated the two germline ends. The CDR3 consists of 14 residues. CDR3 sequence reads: CASSAEGAGYGYTF. CDR3 in DNA: TGTGCCAGCAGTGCGGAAGGGGCGGGGTATGGCTACACCTTC.

As for this clone: A read error may be the cause here, since a much bigger clone is one base away. The same CDR3 also results from other DNA sequences found in this sample. The chain employs TRBV7-6 and TRBJ2-3, with 9 bases that match TRBD1. Germline CDR1 SGHVS, CDR2 FNYEAQ. V was clipped by 5 bases and J by 6 bases; unmatched bases: 12. The CDR3 covers 16 residues. The CDR3 protein is CASSHLGQGVGDTQYF. The CDR3 nucleotides are TGTGCCAGCAGCCACTTGGGACAGGGCGTCGGTGATACGCAGTATTTT.

This clone was counted ten times or more. The rearrangement uses TRBV19 and TRBJ1-6; D perhaps matches TRBD1 (6 bases). Germline values: CDR1 LNHDA, CDR2 SQIVND (reference sequence). CDR3 length equals 14 residues. The V end lost 4 bases, the J end lost 9 bases, and 13 bases lay between the germline ends. The CDR3 sequence: CASSKTGLSSPLHF. The CDR3 DNA follows: TGTGCCAGTAGTAAAACAGGGCTGAGTTCACCCCTCCACTTT.

This clone was recorded a few times. Other DNA sequences in this sample translate to the same CDR3. In DNA, the CDR3 is TGTGCCAGCAGCGCTCCGCTAGCGGGGTCTAGCACAGATACGCAGTATTTT. Its translation is CASSAPLAGSSTDTQYF. The rearrangement uses TRBV9 and TRBJ2-3; 9 nucleotides match TRBD2. V shed 3 bases, J shed 0 bases, and the junction held 8 bases outside the gene matches. CDR3 length: 17 residues. Germline values: CDR1 SGDLS, CDR2 YYNGEE.

This clone was seen a handful of times. This chain links TRBV28 with TRBJ2-7; 7 positions match TRBD1. This CDR3 contains 17 residues. CDR1 is MDHEN, CDR2 SYDVKM, per germline. The V and J ends lost 7 bases and 3 bases, in that order; junction bases with no gene match: 18. CDR3 protein: CASTYGTAIDPLYEQYF. DNA of the CDR3: TGTGCCAGCACTTACGGGACAGCCATCGACCCACTCTACGAGCAGTACTTC.

This clone came up many times. V gene TRBV12-3 or TRBV12-4 combines with J gene TRBJ1-2; D is ambiguous. There are 14 residues in the CDR3. Trimming left V 3 bases short and J 10 bases short, with 18 bases between. The DNA of the CDR3 is TGTGCCAGCAGTTTCCTCGGCGGCTATGTGGACTACACCTTC. Translation gives CASSFLGGYVDYTF.